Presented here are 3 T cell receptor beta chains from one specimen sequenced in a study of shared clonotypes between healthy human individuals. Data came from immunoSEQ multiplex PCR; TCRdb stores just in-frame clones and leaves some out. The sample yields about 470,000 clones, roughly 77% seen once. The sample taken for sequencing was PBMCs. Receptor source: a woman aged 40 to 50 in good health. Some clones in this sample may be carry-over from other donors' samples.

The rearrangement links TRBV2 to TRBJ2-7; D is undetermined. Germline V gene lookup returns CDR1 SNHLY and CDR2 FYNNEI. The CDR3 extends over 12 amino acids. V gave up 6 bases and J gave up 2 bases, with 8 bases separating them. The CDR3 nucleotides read TGTGCCAGCAGCATTGGGGCCTACGAGCAGTACTTC. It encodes CASSIGAYEQYF.

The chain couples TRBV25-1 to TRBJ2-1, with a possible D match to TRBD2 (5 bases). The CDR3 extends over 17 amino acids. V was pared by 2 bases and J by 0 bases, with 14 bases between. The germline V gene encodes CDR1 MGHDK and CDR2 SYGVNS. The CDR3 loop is CASSETSGLGSYNEQFF. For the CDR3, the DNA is TGTGCCAGCAGTGAAACTAGTGGTCTCGGCTCCTACAATGAGCAGTTCTTC.

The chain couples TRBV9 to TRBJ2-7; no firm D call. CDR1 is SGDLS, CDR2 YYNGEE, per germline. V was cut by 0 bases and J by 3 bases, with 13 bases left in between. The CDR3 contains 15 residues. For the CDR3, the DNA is TGTGCCAGCAGCGTAGCACCCGTGGGTCGCTACGAGCAGTACTTC. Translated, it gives CASSVAPVGRYEQYF.